The clone carrying this T cell receptor (beta chain) came up many times. The library was built from approximately 400 ng RNA with molecular barcoded adaptors for alpha/delta and beta/gamma chains. TCRdb redid the calling of the reads with MiXCR, one entry per CDR3 protein. The sample holds approximately 20,000 distinct CDR3 sequences, approximately 20% seen once. This sample is part of a study of read filtering for tumor transcriptome and immune sequencing. The V and J ends lost 0 bases and 1 base, in that order; junction bases with no gene match: 1. Germline CDR1 reads LGHNA; CDR2 reads YNFKEQ. The CDR3 totals 16 residues.

The source is a donor at least 40 years old with multiple myeloma. Sequencing used a population of CD138-negative cells sorted from bone marrow. This sequence joins TRBV4-2 and TRBJ2-7; TRBD2 agrees at 12 bases. The CDR3 region is CASSQEGTSGSYEQYF. The DNA of the CDR3 is TGTGCCAGCAGCCAAGAGGGGACTAGCGGGTCCTACGAGCAGTACTTC.